This T cell receptor (beta chain) was obtained from a study of blood T cell repertoires in COVID-19. Study context: Nucleic acid was either cDNA or gDNA, and it came from T cells, B-cell-depleted T cells, or PBMCs.

Germline CDR1 and CDR2: SGHAT and FQNNGV. The CDR3 covers 15 residues. In the case of this clone: A read error may produce the germline difference seen at one junction end.

Patients from Seattle were sampled longitudinally, starting during active infection. Original processing methods: Reference gene primer amplification gave nucleated cell count estimates. Produced via immunoSEQ multiplex PCR; TCRdb's table is partial and in-frame only. The V and J calls and clone size were taken over from that table, and D and trimming were inferred from the DNA. The table lists around 280,000 clones, 88% of them singletons. The receptor was isolated from a woman in her twenties or thirties with COVID-19, enrolled during active disease. The V call is TRBV11-2, the J call TRBJ2-1, with D possibly matching TRBD2 (6 bases). The sample comprised peripheral blood. CDR3 region: CASSLGGDSHNEQFF. CDR3 sequence (DNA): TGTGCCAGCAGCTTAGGGGGGGACTCCCACAATGAGCAGTTCTTC.